This T cell receptor beta chain is drawn from a study of Ad26.COV2.S vaccination and SARS-CoV-2 variants. Points from the study as a whole: Analytic work on TCR breadth and depth might have understated the full extent of total T cell responses.

The treatment here: some 20 received Ad26.COV2.S at low or high dose, single or two shots; about five received placebo; per-sample allocation not given. After the first vaccine or placebo injection, samples were drawn on day 63. Built on an Ad26 vector, the vaccine expressed Wuhan-strain SARS-CoV-2 spike. As regards this clone: As yet, its antigen is unknown.

Libraries were prepared by immunoSEQ multiplex PCR; TCRdb keeps only in-frame clonotypes and omits some of them. The sample contains about 410,000 clones, approximately 90% of which appear only once. J lost 5 bases, V lost 7 bases, and 31 bases had no gene match. The length of the CDR3 is 22 residues. Germline CDR1 and CDR2: LGHNT and FRNRAP. This chain links TRBV12-5 with TRBJ1-5, with TRBD1 matching over 8 bases. The sample consisted of peripheral blood, taken in a trial of Ad26.COV2.S vaccine versus placebo. The TCR was taken from a person between 18 and 59 years old who received the Ad26.COV2.S COVID-19 vaccine or a placebo. The CDR3, as DNA: TGTGCTAGTGCCCCTATCTCAACATCCCTCATCCTTCGGGACAGGCCTTATCAGCCCCAGCATTTT. As protein: CASAPISTSLILRDRPYQPQHF.